In this sample, the clone carrying this TCR beta chain turned up many times. Its target is not known. A read error may account for a junction end that differs from germline. This entry belongs to a study of CD8 T cells in ankylosing spondylitis. Overall study findings and caveats: Earlier authors reported some of these motif variants in reactive arthritis synovial fluid and blood. In ankylosing spondylitis patients, matched synovial fluid reportedly showed significant enrichment of disease-linked clones. It appeared that ankylosing spondylitis blood was characterized by a TCR beta motif of under ten highly homologous variants. Disease-linked clones, CD8+, were relatively rare in peripheral blood.

MiXCR, applied by TCRdb to the 5' RACE reads, yields one record per CDR3 protein. The sample has about 240,000 distinct CDR3 sequences, roughly 8.6% seen once. This clonotype was sampled from a male donor with ankylosing spondylitis or in good health (not recorded which). Sequencing was performed on blood, either unsorted or a sorted T cell fraction (not recorded which).

In nucleotides, the CDR3 is TGTGCCAGCAGCTTATCTTCATTCCGTAACTATGGCTACACCTTC. Its translation: CASSLSSFRNYGYTF. The genes are TRBV27 and TRBJ1-2; unclear D gene. The CDR3 covers 15 residues. Germline V gene data show CDR1 as MNHEY and CDR2 as SMNVEV (reference sequence).